Below are 7 T cell receptor beta chains sequenced from a single sample in a study of shared clonotypes between healthy human individuals. Sequencing used immunoSEQ multiplex PCR; TCRdb keeps in-frame clones, though not all of them. The data contain about 2 million clones, 85% to 95% of them singletons. Source material: naive CD4+ T cells sorted from blood. Stated subset: CD45RA+ positively selected. These receptors originate from a man between 18 and 29 years old in good health.

This sequence joins TRBV30 and TRBJ2-5, with TRBD1 identical over 7 bases. Germline values: CDR1 GTSNPN, CDR2 SVGIG (reference sequence). Unmatched junction bases numbered 12, after V lost 4 bases and J lost 4 bases. There are 15 residues in the CDR3. The chain's CDR3 is CAWTLTGTESETQYF. CDR3 bases: TGTGCCTGGACTTTAACCGGGACAGAATCAGAGACCCAGTACTTC.

This chain uses TRBV5-4 with TRBJ2-7, with D perhaps TRBD2 (6 bases). This CDR3 spans 16 amino acids. Germline assignment: CDR1 SGHNT and CDR2 YYREEE (reference sequence). The V end lost 2 bases, the J end lost 3 bases, and 18 bases lay between the germline ends. CDR3 sequence: CASSFGGLFSNYEQYF. The DNA of the CDR3 is TGTGCCAGCAGCTTTGGGGGACTCTTCTCCAACTACGAGCAGTACTTC. The variable domain in full, completed from reference TRBV5-4 and TRBJ2-7, reads ETGVTQSPTHLIKTRGQQVTLRCSSQSGHNTVSWYQQALGQGPQFIFQYYREEENGRGNFPPRFSGLQFPNYSSELNVNALELDDSALYLCASSFGGLFSNYEQYFGPGTRLTVT.

The chain couples TRBV28 to TRBJ2-5, with 7 positions matching TRBD1. V gave up 2 bases and J gave up 7 bases; unmatched junction bases: 7. From germline, CDR1 is MDHEN and CDR2 SYDVKM. This CDR3 region has 14 residues. CDR3 bases: TGTGCCAGCAGTTTAGCTGGGACAGAGACGACCCAGTACTTC. The encoded protein is CASSLAGTETTQYF.

This clone occurred once. This chain uses TRBV6-5 with TRBJ2-7; 7 bases agree with TRBD1. The V gene's germline CDR1 is MNHEY and CDR2 SVGAGI. J gave up 1 base and V 2 bases, and 5 bases lay outside the gene matches. This CDR3 is built from 15 residues. The CDR3 region is CASSYDREQSYEQYF. In DNA, the CDR3 is TGTGCCAGCAGTTACGACAGGGAGCAATCCTACGAGCAGTACTTC.

This chain connects TRBV6-5 to TRBJ1-5; D not certain. The germline V and J ends were trimmed by 4 bases and 2 bases, with 9 bases remaining between them. The CDR3 length is 14 residues. CDR1 is MNHEY and CDR2 is SVGAGI in the germline V gene. Here the CDR3 reads CASSSHKGNQPQHF. CDR3 nucleotide sequence: TGTGCCAGCAGTTCCCACAAGGGCAATCAGCCCCAGCATTTT.

V gene TRBV29-1 combines with J gene TRBJ2-1, with D maybe TRBD1 (5 bases). The CDR3 spans 15 residues. Germline CDR1 and CDR2: SQVTM and ANQGSEA. Trimming cost V 1 base and J 6 bases, with 16 bases left between them. CDR3 in amino acids: CSVEGQQLRGNEQFF. In DNA, the CDR3 is TGCAGCGTTGAAGGACAGCAACTTAGGGGCAATGAGCAGTTCTTC.

This rearrangement joins TRBV19 to TRBJ1-1; 8 nucleotides match TRBD1. CDR1 and CDR2 from the germline V gene are LNHDA and SQIVND (reference sequence). This CDR3 is built from 15 residues. V was clipped by 6 bases and J by 0 bases; unmatched bases: 6. CDR3 nucleotide sequence: TGTGCCAGTAGGGAAAGACAGGGGATGAACACTGAAGCTTTCTTT. Residues: CASRERQGMNTEAFF.